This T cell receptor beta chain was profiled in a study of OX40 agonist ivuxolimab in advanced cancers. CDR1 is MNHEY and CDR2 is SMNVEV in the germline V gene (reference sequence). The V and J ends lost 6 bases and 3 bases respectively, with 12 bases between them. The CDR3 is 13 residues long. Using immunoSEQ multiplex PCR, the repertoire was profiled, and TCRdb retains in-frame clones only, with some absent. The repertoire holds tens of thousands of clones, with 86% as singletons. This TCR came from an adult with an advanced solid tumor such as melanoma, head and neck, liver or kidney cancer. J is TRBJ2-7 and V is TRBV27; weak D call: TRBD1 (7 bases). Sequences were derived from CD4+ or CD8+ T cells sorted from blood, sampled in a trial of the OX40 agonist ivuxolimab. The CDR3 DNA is TGTGCCAGCAGGGAGGGACAGTTCTACGAGCAGTACTTC. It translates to CASREGQFYEQYF.